Below, 30 T cell receptor beta chains from the same sample are listed, as sequenced in a study of blood T cell repertoires in COVID-19. Here immunoSEQ multiplex PCR was the method, and the copy in TCRdb shows in-frame clones only, minus some. The profile covers around 56,000 clones, with roughly 80% appearing a single time and 3% to 3.5% taken by the ten largest. The sample taken for sequencing was peripheral blood. The receptors were sampled from a man in his sixties with acute or convalescent COVID-19.

The chain uses TRBV25-1 and TRBJ1-4; the D is unclear. Trimming left V 6 bases short and J 7 bases short, with 9 bases between. CDR1 is MGHDK and CDR2 is SYGVNS in the germline V gene. This CDR3 is built from 12 residues. In DNA, the CDR3 is TGTGCCAGCAGGAGGAGTATTGAAAAACTGTTTTTT. This sequence encodes CASRRSIEKLFF.

V and J are TRBV7-6 and TRBJ1-2, with 8 nucleotides matching TRBD1. The CDR3 loop spans 15 amino acids. From germline, CDR1 is SGHVS and CDR2 FNYEAQ. Germline trimming cut 5 bases from V and 7 bases from J; bases unmatched to any gene: 12. Here the CDR3 reads CASSPTVGQGGGYTF. CDR3 coding DNA: TGTGCCAGCAGCCCAACAGTTGGACAGGGAGGTGGCTACACCTTC.

The V call is TRBV7-9, the J call TRBJ1-3; D remains ambiguous. V was cut by 3 bases and J by 8 bases, with 14 bases left in between. There are 14 residues in the CDR3. CDR1 is SEHNR and CDR2 is FQNEAQ in the germline V gene (reference sequence). CDR3 residues: CASSLEGSTDTIYF. The CDR3 DNA reads as TGTGCCAGCAGCTTGGAGGGATCTACGGACACCATATATTTT.

This clone was detected once. This chain uses TRBV4-2 with TRBJ2-5, with D hard to call. The CDR3 has 12 amino acids. V lost 2 bases and J 4 bases, leaving 5 bases between the germline ends. Looked up from germline, CDR1 is LGHNA and CDR2 is YNFKEQ. The CDR3 DNA sequence: TGTGCCAGCAGCCAACTCGGAGAGACCCAGTACTTC. This codes for CASSQLGETQYF.

The rearrangement joins TRBV18 to TRBJ1-1; TRBD1 might be the D (6 bases). Germline V lookup: CDR1 KGHSH, CDR2 LQKENI. V lost 8 bases to trimming and J lost 4 bases, with 17 bases between them. The CDR3 length is 14 residues. CDR3 in DNA: TGTGCCAGCCCTCAGGGGCTAGGGAGCACTGAAGCTTTCTTT. It codes for CASPQGLGSTEAFF.

The V gene is TRBV2, the J gene TRBJ1-6; D gene uncertain. The length of the CDR3 is 12 residues. V was shortened by 8 bases and J by 9 bases, with 11 bases between the two germline ends. Germline V lookup: CDR1 SNHLY, CDR2 FYNNEI. The CDR3 protein is CASEQEGSPLHF. DNA for the CDR3: TGTGCCAGCGAACAAGAGGGTTCACCCCTCCACTTT.

As DNA, the CDR3 is TGTGCCAGTAGTAGAACGGGGGGCAAGGGGGAGACCCAGTACTTC. Its translation is CASSRTGGKGETQYF. The V and J genes are TRBV19 and TRBJ2-5; a possible D gene is TRBD2 (7 bases). CDR3 length equals 15 residues. The V end lost 4 bases, the J end lost 5 bases, and 17 bases lay between the germline ends. The V gene's germline CDR1 is LNHDA and CDR2 SQIVND (reference sequence).

This clone was counted once. The chain uses TRBV7-3 and TRBJ2-2, with TRBD2 matching over 16 bases. The V segment lost 5 bases and the J segment 9 bases; nucleotides outside the gene matches: 9. Looked up from germline, CDR1 is SGHTA and CDR2 is FQGTGA. The CDR3 has 17 residues. The CDR3: CASSPFGTSGGARELFF. The CDR3 DNA follows: TGTGCCAGCAGCCCCTTCGGGACTAGCGGGGGGGCGAGGGAGCTGTTTTTT.

This clone appeared a single time. The chain couples TRBV19 to TRBJ1-4; 7 bases align to TRBD1. V lost 0 bases and J lost 8; bases outside the gene matches: 3. The CDR3 is 14 amino acids. Germline CDR1 LNHDA, CDR2 SQIVND (reference sequence). The CDR3 loop is CASSIDGTEEKLFF. CDR3 nucleotides: TGTGCCAGTAGTATAGACGGGACAGAGGAAAAACTGTTTTTT.

V usage is TRBV5-5 and J usage is TRBJ1-6; D uncertain. This CDR3 spans 13 amino acids. Germline-derived CDR1 and CDR2 are SGHKS and YYEKEE (reference sequence). V gave up 2 bases and J gave up 8 bases, with 8 bases separating them. CDR3: CASSFELHSPLHF. The CDR3 nucleotides are TGTGCCAGCAGCTTCGAACTACATTCACCCCTCCACTTT. Supplemented by reference TRBV5-5 and TRBJ1-6, the full variable domain reads DAGVTQSPTHLIKTRGQQVTLRCSPISGHKSVSWYQQVLGQGPQFIFQYYEKEERGRGNFPDRFSARQFPNYSSELNVNALLLGDSALYLCASSFELHSPLHFGNGTRLTVT.

The chain is built from TRBV19 and TRBJ1-6; TRBD1 matches 7 bases. V was clipped by 5 bases and J by 7 bases; unmatched bases: 8. The CDR3 is 15 residues long. Germline CDR1 reads LNHDA; CDR2 reads SQIVND (reference sequence). The CDR3 here is CASSPSTGANSPLHF. Written as DNA, the CDR3 is TGTGCCAGTAGTCCCTCAACAGGGGCCAATTCACCCCTCCACTTT.

The chain links TRBV24-1 to TRBJ2-5; TRBD2 aligns across 10 bases. Germline assignment: CDR1 KGHDR and CDR2 SFDVKD. This CDR3 is built from 20 residues. V trimming: 4 bases; J trimming: 5 bases; junction bases outside the gene matches: 21. The CDR3, as DNA: TGTGCCACCAGTGACCCCACGCCCAGCGGGGGGGCCACGGGAGGGGAGACCCAGTACTTC. Translating gives CATSDPTPSGGATGGETQYF.

This clone showed up just once. V is TRBV28 and J is TRBJ2-7; D perhaps matches TRBD2 (5 bases). CDR1 MDHEN and CDR2 SYDVKM come from the germline V gene. The CDR3 covers 15 residues. With 5 bases removed from V and 3 bases from J, the gap between germline ends came to 17 bases. DNA of the CDR3: TGTGCCAGCAGTCCATGGTCGGGGTCAATCTACGAGCAGTACTTC. Translating gives CASSPWSGSIYEQYF.

The rearrangement uses TRBV7-8 and TRBJ1-2; 7 bases fit TRBD1. Trimming removed 4 bases from V and 2 bases from J; junction bases left unmatched: 16. The CDR3 is 18 residues long. The germline V gene has CDR1 SGHVS and CDR2 FQNEAQ. The CDR3 here is CASSSTGFLLRTNYGYTF. The CDR3 nucleotides read TGTGCCAGCAGCTCGACAGGGTTTCTACTTCGAACGAACTATGGCTACACCTTC.

This clone turned up a few times. J is TRBJ2-7 and V is TRBV24-1, with TRBD2 as a possible D gene (5 bases). This CDR3 has 14 amino acids. The germline V and J ends were trimmed by 1 base and 5 bases, with 11 bases remaining between them. Germline V CDR1 and CDR2: KGHDR, SFDVKD. The DNA of the CDR3 is TGTGCCACCAGTGATTTCCTCACTAGTCACGAGCAGTACTTC. Translating gives CATSDFLTSHEQYF.

The sample holds a few counts of this clone. This chain links TRBV5-8 with TRBJ2-1; D gene ambiguous. Germline V gene data show CDR1 as SGHTS and CDR2 as YDEGEE. Trimming stripped 3 bases from V and 10 bases from J, with 11 bases between. CDR3 length: 12 amino acids. The CDR3 DNA is TGTGCCAGCAGCTACGAGATCCGAGAGCAGTTCTTC. Protein product: CASSYEIREQFF.

The chain carries TRBV5-4 and TRBJ2-5, with 9 bases that match TRBD2. Per the germline V gene, CDR1 is SGHNT and CDR2 is YYREEE (reference sequence). The CDR3 is made up of 16 amino acids. After removal of 1 base from V and 5 bases from J, the junction contained 9 bases not matched to a gene. Written as DNA, the CDR3 is TGTGCCAGCAGCTTGTTCCGGCGGGGGGGCGAGGAGACCCAGTACTTC. This sequence encodes CASSLFRRGGEETQYF. Full variable domain (outside the CDR3, taken from reference TRBV5-4 and TRBJ2-5): ETGVTQSPTHLIKTRGQQVTLRCSSQSGHNTVSWYQQALGQGPQFIFQYYREEENGRGNFPPRFSGLQFPNYSSELNVNALELDDSALYLCASSLFRRGGEETQYFGPGTRLLVL.

The chain carries TRBV7-6 and TRBJ1-6, with D tentatively TRBD1 (6 bases). CDR3 length equals 16 residues. The germline V gene encodes CDR1 SGHVS and CDR2 FNYEAQ. The V and J ends lost 2 bases and 5 bases respectively, with 13 bases between them. The CDR3 sequence is CASSLLRTEDNSPLHF. The CDR3 bases are TGTGCCAGCAGCTTACTTCGGACAGAGGATAATTCACCCCTCCACTTT.

J is TRBJ1-2 and V is TRBV27; possible D gene TRBD1, 6 bases. This CDR3 is built from 17 residues. Trimming cost V 10 bases and J 2 bases, with 26 bases left between them. Germline loops: CDR1 MNHEY, CDR2 SMNVEV (reference sequence). The CDR3 region is CATSIRAGDVQNYGYTF. The DNA for the CDR3 is TGTGCCACCTCGATCCGGGCAGGGGATGTACAAAACTATGGCTACACCTTC.

The CDR3 here is CASSLGYLGGSGNTIYF. CDR3 nucleotides: TGTGCCAGCAGCTTAGGGTATCTAGGGGGCTCTGGAAACACCATATATTTT. The rearrangement links TRBV11-2 to TRBJ1-3; D perhaps matches TRBD1 (6 bases). Between the trimmed V and J ends, which lost 1 base and 0 bases, there was a span of 13 bases. Germline CDR1 SGHAT, CDR2 FQNNGV. CDR3 length: 17 amino acids.

The chain is built from TRBV19 and TRBJ1-1; D not certain. This CDR3 is built from 12 residues. Between the trimmed V and J ends, which lost 5 bases and 8 bases, there was a span of 12 bases. Germline V lookup: CDR1 LNHDA, CDR2 SQIVND (reference sequence). The DNA of the CDR3 is TGTGCCAGTAGTGAGGGAGCCGGCGAAGCTTTCTTT. Translation gives CASSEGAGEAFF.

The V gene is TRBV10-3, the J gene TRBJ1-3; D call uncertain. The CDR3 loop spans 13 amino acids. CDR1 and CDR2 from the germline V gene are ENHRY and SYGVKD. V was shortened by 7 bases and J by 6 bases, with 13 bases between the two germline ends. The chain's CDR3 is CAINPGVENTIYF. Here the CDR3 DNA reads TGTGCCATCAACCCCGGGGTAGAAAACACCATATATTTT.

The chain has TRBV9 and TRBJ1-2, with no clear D. Trimming took 3 bases from V and 5 from J, leaving 17 bases between them. CDR3 length equals 15 residues. CDR1 is SGDLS and CDR2 is YYNGEE in the germline V gene. The CDR3 loop reads CASSDAEGFVYGYTF. In DNA, the CDR3 is TGTGCCAGCAGCGACGCGGAAGGATTTGTGTATGGCTACACCTTC.

The chain recombines TRBV27 with TRBJ1-1, with D tentatively TRBD1 (6 bases). Trimming removed 2 bases at V and 1 base at J, with 8 bases between. The CDR3 is made up of 14 amino acids. Germline V gene sequence: CDR1 MNHEY, CDR2 SMNVEV (reference sequence). The CDR3, as DNA: TGTGCCAGCAGTTTAACAGGGAGGAACACTGAAGCTTTCTTT. It is translated as CASSLTGRNTEAFF.

The gene calls are TRBV27 and TRBJ1-6; unclear D gene. This CDR3 spans 14 amino acids. Germline lookup yields CDR1 MNHEY and CDR2 SMNVEV (reference sequence). V lost 5 bases and J 3 bases, leaving 8 bases between the germline ends. The CDR3 DNA sequence: TGTGCCAGCAGTGTGAGGGTCTATAATTCACCCCTCCACTTT. It yields the protein CASSVRVYNSPLHF.

The rearrangement joins TRBV12-3 or TRBV12-4 to TRBJ2-5; TRBD2 might be the D (5 bases). V dropped 3 bases and J dropped 4 bases, with 6 bases sitting between them. The CDR3 runs 12 residues. The CDR3 loop is CASSFEGETQYF. DNA of the CDR3: TGTGCCAGCAGTTTTGAGGGAGAGACCCAGTACTTC.

The chain links TRBV7-9 to TRBJ2-7; TRBD1 might be the D (6 bases). V gave up 5 bases and J gave up 9 bases, with 17 bases separating them. The CDR3 has 13 residues. Germline V lookup: CDR1 SEHNR, CDR2 FQNEAQ (reference sequence). The CDR3 DNA follows: TGTGCCAGCAGCCGCCGGGACACCCAAGGGCAGTACTTC. Its protein product is CASSRRDTQGQYF.

The CDR3 DNA is TGCGCCAGCAGCCAGTCCGGGACAGTTATTGAAGCTTTCTTT. Translating gives CASSQSGTVIEAFF. The chain employs TRBV4-1 and TRBJ1-1; 7 positions agree with TRBD1. V was clipped by 3 bases and J by 7 bases; unmatched bases: 8. The CDR3 covers 14 residues. Germline V lookup: CDR1 MGHRA, CDR2 YSYEKL.

CDR3: CSVPGTGNYGYTF. The CDR3 coding sequence is TGCAGCGTACCCGGGACAGGGAACTATGGCTACACCTTC. This chain joins TRBV29-1 and TRBJ1-2, with 9 bases that match TRBD1. Trimming cost V 6 bases and J 2 bases; bases outside gene matches: 4. CDR1 SQVTM and CDR2 ANQGSEA come from the germline V gene. The length of the CDR3 is 13 residues. Variable domain in full (rest from reference TRBV29-1 and TRBJ1-2): SAVISQKPSRDICQRGTSLTIQCQVDSQVTMMFWYRQQPGQSLTLIATANQGSEATYESGFVIDKFPISRPNLTFSTLTVSNMSPEDSSIYLCSVPGTGNYGYTFGSGTRLTVV.

The chain joins TRBV21-1 to TRBJ2-7; TRBD2, as called in the table, went unchecked against the DNA. TRBV21-1 is classified as a pseudogene. CDR3 length equals 17 residues. CDR3 sequence reads: CASSFPGLAGIFYEQYF. The CDR3 nucleotides read TGTGCCAGCAGCTTCCCGGGACTAGCGGGGATCTTCTACGAGCAGTACTTC.